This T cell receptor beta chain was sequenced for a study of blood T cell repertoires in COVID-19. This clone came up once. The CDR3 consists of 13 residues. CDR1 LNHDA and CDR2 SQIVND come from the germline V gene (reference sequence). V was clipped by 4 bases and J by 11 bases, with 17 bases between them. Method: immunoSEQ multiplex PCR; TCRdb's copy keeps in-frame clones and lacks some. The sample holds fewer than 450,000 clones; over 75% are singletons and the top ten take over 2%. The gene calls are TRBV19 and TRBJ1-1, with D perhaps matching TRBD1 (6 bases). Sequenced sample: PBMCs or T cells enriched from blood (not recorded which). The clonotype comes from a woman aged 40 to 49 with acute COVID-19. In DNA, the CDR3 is TGTGCCAGTAGTAATACCGGGACAAGACGGGCTTTCTTT. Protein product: CASSNTGTRRAFF.